This paragraph covers one T cell receptor (beta chain) sequence. The data derive from a study of blood T cell repertoires in COVID-19. Study as a whole: T cells, B-cell-depleted T cells, or PBMCs supplied cDNA or gDNA.

The data were produced by immunoSEQ multiplex PCR, yet TCRdb's version contains in-frame clones alone and is incomplete. Here the sample spans fewer than 300,000 clones, approximately 93% being singletons. A Seattle source enrolled patients during active infection and followed them longitudinally. Trimming at V came to 5 bases and at J to 3 bases, leaving 6 bases not matched to a gene. The CDR3 spans 14 residues. Germline V gene sequence: CDR1 SGHAT, CDR2 FQNNGV. The sample comprised peripheral blood. The sequence was obtained from a young woman with COVID-19, enrolled during active disease. The chain has TRBV11-2 and TRBJ1-2; 7 nucleotides agree with TRBD1. The CDR3 sequence is CASSPRQGDYGYTF. The CDR3 bases are TGTGCCAGCAGCCCGCGACAGGGAGACTATGGCTACACCTTC. Full variable domain (outside the CDR3, taken from reference TRBV11-2 and TRBJ1-2): EAGVAQSPRYKIIEKRQSVAFWCNPISGHATLYWYQQILGQGPKLLIQFQNNGVVDDSQLPKDRFSAERLKGVDSTLKIQPAKLEDSAVYLCASSPRQGDYGYTFGSGTRLTVV.